This T cell receptor (beta chain) came from a study of T-cell reconstitution after alpha-beta-depleted transplantation in children. Unique molecular identifiers were built into the TCRbeta library. TCRdb reprocessed the PCR reads with MiXCR, giving one entry per CDR3 protein. The sample includes about 300,000 distinct CDR3 sequences, around 7.1% of them seen just once. Study-wide findings and caveats: One year after transplant, T-cell counts and diversity came mostly from newly produced T cells. Alpha-beta T cells about two months after transplant reportedly derived from several hundred expanded graft clones.

This clonotype was counted only a few times. No antigen is known for it. The material was peripheral blood, obtained 360 days after TCRalphabeta/CD19-depleted stem cell transplant. The sequence was obtained from a female patient between 2 and 15 years old who had a stem cell transplant for Fanconi anemia, so the T cells may come from the graft donor.

DNA for the CDR3: TGTGCCAGCAGCCAAGTGGGGGGACCTGGCTACACCTTC. Residues: CASSQVGGPGYTF. This chain uses TRBV3-1 with TRBJ1-2; D is possibly TRBD1 (5 bases). The CDR3 is 13 residues long. V lost 1 base, J lost 7 bases, and 10 bases lay in between. Germline V lookup: CDR1 LGHDT, CDR2 YNNKEL (reference sequence).